The clone carrying this T cell receptor beta chain showed up just a few times. The target antigen is unknown. This record belongs to a study of T cells after yellow fever vaccination. 5'RACE template switching added a universal primer site and UMIs to TCR cDNA. TCRdb reprocessed the 5' RACE reads with MiXCR, giving one entry per CDR3 protein. The repertoire includes just under 600,000 distinct CDR3 sequences, roughly 14% of them detected once, and 11% to 15% sits in the top ten. Study results and limitations: Reappearance after the booster was observed for most primary-vaccination clones (around 96% CD4, over 70% CD8). Abundant clonotypes from the bulk population could have been carried over as contaminants into FACS-sorted repertoires.

The CDR3 sequence is 16 residues long. V dropped 1 base and J dropped 3 bases, with 14 bases sitting between them. Germline V CDR1 and CDR2: LGHNA, YSLEER. The rearrangement joins TRBV4-3 to TRBJ2-3; D possibly corresponds to TRBD2 (5 bases). The specimen comprised PBMCs, sampled on the day of the yellow fever booster vaccination. The clonotype comes from a man aged 25-45 years who received the YFV17D yellow fever vaccine. The CDR3 coding sequence is TGCGCCAGCAGCCAAGCTTCCAGCCCGGGGACAGATACGCAGTATTTT. Its translation: CASSQASSPGTDTQYF.